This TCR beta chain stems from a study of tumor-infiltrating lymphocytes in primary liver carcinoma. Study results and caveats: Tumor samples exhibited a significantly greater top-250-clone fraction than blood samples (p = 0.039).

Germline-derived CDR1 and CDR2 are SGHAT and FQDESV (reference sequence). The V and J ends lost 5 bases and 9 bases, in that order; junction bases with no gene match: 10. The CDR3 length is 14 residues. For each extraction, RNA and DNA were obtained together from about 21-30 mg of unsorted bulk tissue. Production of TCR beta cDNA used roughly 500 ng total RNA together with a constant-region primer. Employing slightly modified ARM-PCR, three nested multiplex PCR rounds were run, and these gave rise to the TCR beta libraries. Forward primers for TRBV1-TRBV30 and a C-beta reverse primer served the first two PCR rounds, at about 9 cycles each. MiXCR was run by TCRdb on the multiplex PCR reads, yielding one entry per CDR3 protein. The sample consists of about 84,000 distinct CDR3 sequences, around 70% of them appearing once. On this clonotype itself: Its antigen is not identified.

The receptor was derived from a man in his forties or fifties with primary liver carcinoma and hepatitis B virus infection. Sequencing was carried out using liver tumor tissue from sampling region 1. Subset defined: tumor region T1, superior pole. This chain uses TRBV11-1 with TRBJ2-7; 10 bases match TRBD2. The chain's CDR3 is CASSPDSGRYGQYF. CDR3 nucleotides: TGTGCCAGCAGCCCTGATAGCGGGAGGTATGGGCAGTACTTC.